The sequence of this T cell receptor (beta chain) was determined in a study of beta chain features in type 1 diabetes. Overall study results and limits: The similarity of naive, central memory and Treg TCRB repertoires appeared greater among patients than among healthy donors.

CD4+ naive, central memory, regulatory and stem cell-like memory subsets were isolated by sorting on CD45RO/CCR7/CD25/CD127/CD95/CD27. Germline V gene data show CDR1 as KGHSH and CDR2 as LQKENI. The CDR3 length is 15 residues. Trimming removed 3 bases at V and 3 bases at J, with 12 bases between. Investigators reverse transcribed all isolated RNA, so they sequenced expressed TCRB transcripts. The assay was immunoSEQ multiplex PCR, and TCRdb's table has in-frame clones only and misses some. Found here are 300,000 to 400,000 clones, roughly an eighth of them singletons; the top ten hold roughly 0.017%. As for this clone: Its antigen remains unidentified.

The clonotype originates from a man between 18 and 29 years old in good health. The genes are TRBV18 and TRBJ1-5; TRBD1 is a possible D gene (6 bases). Sequenced sample: naive CD4+ T cells from blood. CDR3 in DNA: TGTGCCAGCTCACCCCCTGGACAGTCCAATCAGCCCCAGCATTTT. This sequence encodes CASSPPGQSNQPQHF.